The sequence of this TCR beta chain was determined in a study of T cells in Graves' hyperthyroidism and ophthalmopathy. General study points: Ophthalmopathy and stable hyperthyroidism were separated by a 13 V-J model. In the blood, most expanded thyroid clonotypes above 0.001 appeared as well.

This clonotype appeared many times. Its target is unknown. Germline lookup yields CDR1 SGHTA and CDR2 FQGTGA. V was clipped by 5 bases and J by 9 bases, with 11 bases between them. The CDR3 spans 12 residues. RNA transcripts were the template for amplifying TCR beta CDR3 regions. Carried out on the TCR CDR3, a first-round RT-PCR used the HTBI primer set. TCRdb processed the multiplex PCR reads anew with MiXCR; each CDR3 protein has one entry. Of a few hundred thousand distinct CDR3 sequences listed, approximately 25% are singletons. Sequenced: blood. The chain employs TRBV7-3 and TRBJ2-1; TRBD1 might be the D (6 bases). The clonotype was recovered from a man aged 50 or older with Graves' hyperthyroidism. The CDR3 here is CASSRGTAEQFF. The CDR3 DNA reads TGTGCCAGCAGCAGGGGGACGGCTGAGCAGTTCTTC.